These 24 T cell receptor beta chains share one sample of origin, sequenced in a study of blood T cells in healthy people across ages. Alongside a J-beta primer mix, a sample-barcoded 5' primer served in a second PCR lasting about 7 to 11 cycles. TCRdb re-analysed the 5' RACE reads in MiXCR, keeping a single row per CDR3 protein. The table records about 680,000 distinct CDR3 sequences, around half of them present only once. The sample comprised blood. The origin of the receptors is a woman in her sixties in good health.

CDR3 DNA sequence: TGTGCCAGCAGCCCACAGGGGACCTCTACGGGGGAGCAGTACTTC. Translated: CASSPQGTSTGEQYF. J is TRBJ2-4 and V is TRBV7-9, with a tentative D call TRBD1 (7 bases). V dropped 5 bases and J dropped 13 bases, with 24 bases sitting between them. The CDR3 contains 15 residues. The germline CDR1 and CDR2 sequences are SEHNR and FQNEAQ (reference sequence).

The chain uses TRBV27 and TRBJ2-3; D is possibly TRBD1 (5 bases). This CDR3 is built from 11 residues. CDR1 and CDR2 (germline): MNHEY, SMNVEV (reference sequence). V lost 6 bases and J 11 bases, leaving 12 bases between the germline ends. The CDR3 protein is CASSPGARQYF. CDR3 nucleotide sequence: TGTGCCAGCAGCCCTGGGGCTAGGCAGTATTTT.

The chain combines TRBV5-1 with TRBJ2-3; 8 positions agree with TRBD2. CDR3 length: 17 amino acids. Germline-derived CDR1 and CDR2 are SGHRS and YFSETQ. Trimming removed 0 bases from V and 1 base from J; junction bases left unmatched: 7. Here the CDR3 DNA reads TGCGCCAGCAGCTTGGTCCTAAGCGGGGGCCGCACAGATACGCAGTATTTT. It yields the protein CASSLVLSGGRTDTQYF.

The chain links TRBV12-3 or TRBV12-4 to TRBJ2-1; 8 nucleotides agree with TRBD1. The CDR3 has 14 amino acids. With V trimmed by 2 bases and J by 8 bases, 5 bases remained unmatched. CDR3 nucleotides: TGTGCCAGCAGTTTAAGGACAGGGCGGGATGAGCAGTTCTTC. Residues: CASSLRTGRDEQFF.

The V and J genes are TRBV7-9 and TRBJ2-3; tentatively, D is TRBD2 (5 bases). Trimming shortened V by 3 bases and J by 7 bases, and 11 bases separated the two germline ends. The germline CDR1 and CDR2 sequences are SEHNR and FQNEAQ (reference sequence). The CDR3 covers 13 residues. The CDR3 bases are TGTGCCAGCAGCTTGAGGGTGGAGAATACGCAGTATTTT. As protein: CASSLRVENTQYF.

This clonotype was picked up many times. V usage is TRBV7-3 and J usage is TRBJ2-5, with D unresolved. Trimming cost V 0 bases and J 4 bases, with 9 bases left between them. Germline CDR1 SGHTA, CDR2 FQGTGA. This CDR3 is built from 14 residues. CDR3 sequence (DNA): TGTGCCAGCAGCTTAACGGGGATCGGAGAGACCCAGTACTTC. Its protein is CASSLTGIGETQYF. Looking up the rest from reference TRBV7-3 and TRBJ2-5 gives the full variable domain: GAGVSQTPSNKVTEKGKYVELRCDPISGHTALYWYRQSLGQGPEFLIYFQGTGAADDSGLPNDRFFAVRPEGSVSTLKIQRTERGDSAVYLCASSLTGIGETQYFGPGTRLLVL.

The rearrangement joins TRBV10-3 to TRBJ2-3, with 7 bases identical to TRBD2. The CDR3 sequence is 14 residues long. CDR1 and CDR2 from the germline V gene are ENHRY and SYGVKD. V shed 4 bases, J shed 6 bases, and the junction held 7 bases outside the gene matches. The CDR3 bases are TGTGCCATCAGTGGTTGGGAGGGCCTGGATACGCAGTATTTT. Protein: CAISGWEGLDTQYF.

This clonotype has a count of ten or more. The V gene is TRBV4-3, the J gene TRBJ2-3, with a tentative D call TRBD2 (6 bases). Germline values: CDR1 LGHNA, CDR2 YSLEER. V was pared by 4 bases and J by 2 bases, with 16 bases between. CDR3 size: 16 residues. The CDR3 spells CASSLAVAAVTDTQYF. CDR3 nucleotides: TGCGCCAGCAGCCTCGCGGTAGCGGCCGTCACAGATACGCAGTATTTT.

The chain is built from TRBV20-1 and TRBJ2-1, with 8 bases lining up with TRBD2. Germline CDR1 is DFQATT and CDR2 is SNEGSKA (reference sequence). V shed 5 bases and J 7 bases; nucleotides not matched to a gene: 7. This CDR3 has 13 amino acids. The CDR3 DNA sequence: TGCAGTGCTGAGGGTCCTAGCGGGAATGAGCAGTTCTTC. Translation: CSAEGPSGNEQFF.

This chain uses TRBV20-1 with TRBJ2-4; TRBD2 agrees at 9 bases. CDR1 and CDR2 (germline): DFQATT, SNEGSKA (reference sequence). The V segment lost 6 bases and the J segment 8 bases; nucleotides outside the gene matches: 5. The CDR3 length is 12 residues. The CDR3 loop reads CSALTSGDIQYF. In DNA, the CDR3 is TGCAGTGCCCTGACTAGCGGCGACATTCAGTACTTC.

In this sample, this clonotype turned up a few times. V gene TRBV27 combines with J gene TRBJ1-2; 7 bases line up with TRBD1. CDR3 length: 16 residues. CDR1 and CDR2 (germline): MNHEY, SMNVEV (reference sequence). J lost 1 base, V lost 2 bases, and 7 bases had no gene match. In nucleotides, the CDR3 is TGTGCCAGCAGTTTAAGGGTGGGACAGTTTAACTATGGCTACACCTTC. It specifies CASSLRVGQFNYGYTF.

This clonotype was seen more than once but under ten times. The CDR3 sequence is CASRNRGSSYEQYF. As DNA, the CDR3 is TGTGCCAGCAGAAACAGGGGGAGCTCCTACGAGCAGTACTTC. This chain links TRBV6-2 or TRBV6-3 with TRBJ2-7; 8 bases line up with TRBD1. The germline gives CDR1 MNHEY, CDR2 SVGEGT. Trimming cost V 6 bases and J 0 bases; bases outside gene matches: 4. This CDR3 spans 14 amino acids.

This clonotype was found a few times. The V call is TRBV7-2, the J call TRBJ2-1, with TRBD2 identical over 7 bases. The J segment lost 8 bases and the V segment lost 0 bases, leaving 4 bases of the junction unmatched. Germline CDR1 is SGHTA and CDR2 is FQGNSA. This CDR3 contains 14 residues. CDR3 nucleotide sequence: TGTGCCAGCAGCTTAGCGCGGGAGAACTATGAGCAGTTCTTC. It yields the protein CASSLARENYEQFF.

The table lists this clonotype with a few counts. The rearrangement uses TRBV6-2 or TRBV6-3 and TRBJ2-7; D is possibly TRBD1 (6 bases). Germline-derived CDR1 and CDR2 are MNHEY and SVGEGT. The CDR3 is made up of 14 amino acids. Trimming pared 5 bases from V and 4 bases from J, leaving 15 bases between. The CDR3 DNA reads TGTGCCAGCAGTAACCGGGACATCAGGTACGAGCAGTACTTC. The encoded protein is CASSNRDIRYEQYF.

This clonotype was detected a few times. The V call is TRBV5-1, the J call TRBJ1-2; no reliable D call. CDR3 length: 14 residues. Trimming took 5 bases from V and 2 from J, leaving 13 bases between them. Germline loops: CDR1 SGHRS, CDR2 YFSETQ. The CDR3 protein is CASSPGYNNYGYTF. CDR3 bases: TGCGCCAGCAGTCCGGGATATAACAACTATGGCTACACCTTC.

The gene calls are TRBV5-1 and TRBJ1-2, with unresolved D. The CDR3 covers 15 residues. Between the trimmed V and J ends, which lost 4 bases and 0 bases, there was a span of 13 bases. Germline assignment: CDR1 SGHRS and CDR2 YFSETQ. CDR3 in DNA: TGCGCCAGCAGCCGGACGGATGCATCTAACTATGGCTACACCTTC. Translation gives CASSRTDASNYGYTF. Together with reference TRBV5-1 and TRBJ1-2, the CDR3 gives the full variable domain: KAGVTQTPRYLIKTRGQQVTLSCSPISGHRSVSWYQQTPGQGLQFLFEYFSETQRNKGNFPGRFSGRQFSNSRSEMNVSTLELGDSALYLCASSRTDASNYGYTFGSGTRLTVV.

J is TRBJ2-5 and V is TRBV4-2, with 8 bases identical to TRBD2. After removal of 0 bases from V and 1 base from J, the junction contained 4 bases not matched to a gene. The CDR3 is 16 residues long. Germline values: CDR1 LGHNA, CDR2 YNFKEQ. CDR3 sequence (DNA): TGTGCCAGCAGCCAAGATATAGGACTAGCCCAAGAGACCCAGTACTTC. Translation: CASSQDIGLAQETQYF.

The J gene is TRBJ2-7, the V gene TRBV6-6, with 7 bases that match TRBD2. V gave up 5 bases and J gave up 7 bases; unmatched junction bases: 17. The CDR3 runs 16 residues. Germline loops: CDR1 MNHNY, CDR2 SVGAGI (reference sequence). CDR3 amino acids: CASSLLGAGPGGEQYF. The CDR3, as DNA: TGTGCCAGCAGTCTCCTCGGAGCGGGACCGGGTGGGGAGCAGTACTTC.

The chain links TRBV3-1 to TRBJ2-7; D is possibly TRBD2 (6 bases). CDR3 size: 16 residues. Per the germline V gene, CDR1 is LGHDT and CDR2 is YNNKEL (reference sequence). The V end was cut by 0 bases, the J end by 3 bases, with 15 bases between. The CDR3 spells CASSQDPRGSYYEQYF. DNA for the CDR3: TGTGCCAGCAGCCAAGACCCGCGGGGCAGCTACTACGAGCAGTACTTC.

This clonotype was observed a single time. The rearrangement links TRBV7-3 to TRBJ2-5; maybe TRBD2 (6 bases). The closer fit of TRBJ2-7 to the DNA end suggests the J call may be wrong. The length of the CDR3 is 14 residues. Per the germline V gene, CDR1 is SGHTA and CDR2 is FQGTGA. CDR3 sequence: CASRRTRGPREQYF. CDR3 sequence (DNA): TGTGCCAGCAGGCGAACGCGGGGACCGCGCGAGCAGTACTTC.

As concerns this clonotype: Given a much more abundant clone one base away, this may be a read error. In this CDR3 the conserved last residue, phenylalanine or tryptophan, is missing, so a read error is likely. The chain employs TRBV4-2 and TRBJ2-5, with 7 positions matching TRBD2. J gave up 5 bases and V 1 base, and 4 bases lay outside the gene matches. This CDR3 spans 14 amino acids. CDR1 and CDR2 from the germline V gene are LGHNA and YNFKEQ. In DNA, the CDR3 is TGTGCCAGCAGCCAAGCTAGCGGCGCGGAGACCCAGTACTAC. This gives the protein CASSQASGAETQYY.

The V gene is TRBV7-2, the J gene TRBJ1-3; D not resolved. V dropped 6 bases and J dropped 0 bases, with 12 bases sitting between them. This CDR3 is 15 amino acids long. CDR1 SGHTA and CDR2 FQGNSA come from the germline V gene. DNA of the CDR3: TGTGCCAGCAGTTCCACCGGATTCTCTGGAAACACCATATATTTT. Its translation is CASSSTGFSGNTIYF.

This clonotype has just a few counts. V gene TRBV6-5 combines with J gene TRBJ1-4; D unclear. Germline V gives CDR1 MNHEY, CDR2 SVGAGI. The CDR3 is 14 residues long. The V end lost 5 bases, the J end lost 5 bases, and 12 bases lay between the germline ends. CDR3 protein: CASSLDGRNEKLFF. For the CDR3, the DNA is TGTGCCAGCAGTCTGGACGGACGAAATGAAAAACTGTTTTTT.

The chain is built from TRBV7-2 and TRBJ2-2; maybe TRBD1 (5 bases). CDR3 length equals 13 residues. V lost 5 bases, J lost 5 bases, and 9 bases lay in between. Germline CDR1 and CDR2: SGHTA and FQGNSA. The CDR3 sequence is CASSRAGTGELFF. In nucleotides, the CDR3 is TGTGCCAGCAGCAGAGCAGGGACCGGGGAGCTGTTTTTT.